This T cell receptor (beta chain) was sequenced in a study of blood T cell repertoires in COVID-19. In the study overall: Collection of acute and convalescent COVID-19 samples took place in the United States, Italy and Spain. Sources were T cells, B-cell-depleted T cells, or PBMCs; the material itself was cDNA or gDNA.

Germline assignment: CDR1 MDHEN and CDR2 SYDVKM. Deletions cut 6 bases from V and 1 base from J, with 18 bases between. CDR3 length: 16 residues. Authors' data handling: Reference gene primer amplification yielded estimated nucleated cell counts. Measured with immunoSEQ multiplex PCR; TCRdb has only the in-frame clones, and not every one. D and trimming come from the DNA, and the V and J calls and clone size come from that table. The data contain about 200,000 clones, 85% to 90% of them singletons. This chain connects TRBV28 to TRBJ1-1; maybe TRBD1 (6 bases). Sequences were obtained from peripheral blood. The clonotype was recovered from a woman in her 70s with acute or convalescent COVID-19. The CDR3 loop reads CASSPTQGQGNTEAFF. Written as DNA, the CDR3 is TGTGCCAGCAGCCCCACCCAGGGACAAGGGAACACTGAAGCTTTCTTT.